This TCR beta chain was observed in a study of blood T cells in healthy people across ages. Germline-derived CDR1 and CDR2 are MNHEY and SMNVEV (reference sequence). This CDR3 is 13 amino acids long. V was cut by 5 bases and J by 5 bases, with 12 bases left in between. PCR was performed a second time for about 7 to 11 cycles using a sample-barcoded 5' primer and a J-beta primer mix. A tag from a template-switch adaptor with 12 random nucleotides marked each cDNA molecule. TCRdb reprocessed the 5' RACE reads via MiXCR and lists one record per CDR3 protein. The sample has around 1,000,000 distinct CDR3 sequences; almost 25% are singletons. Per-sample PBMC isolation yielded at least 6 million cells. In its sample, this clonotype was seen a few times. Another study also made use of these data, one on T cells of mothers and their children. Turning to that study: Three healthy Caucasian mothers and their six children donated. A slight, non-significant increase in overlap was found for related mother-child pairs relative to unrelated pairs.

The V gene is TRBV27, the J gene TRBJ2-5; D is possibly TRBD2 (6 bases). Sequencing used blood. The sequence was obtained from a girl between 2 and 10 years old in good health. The CDR3 region has the DNA TGTGCCAGCAGTCTTACTAGCACGGAGACCCAGTACTTC. Amino acid sequence: CASSLTSTETQYF.